Listed below are T cell receptor beta chains from one sample, sequenced in a study of CD8+ T cells in alopecia areata. Sequencing was performed with immunoSEQ multiplex PCR; in TCRdb, only in-frame clones are kept and a portion is missing. The repertoire consists of about 200,000 clones, with more than 30% occurring once and the leading ten covering 0.48%. Sample: CD4+ T cells sorted from blood, taken between weeks 30 and 35, from a patient treated with tofacitinib. The receptors derive from a human donor with alopecia areata. Both conserved end residues are trimmed from each CDR3. Each record gives: CDR3 protein, V gene.

CDR3 protein: SVGGRSLNREQY; V gene: TRBV29-1
CDR3 protein: ASSTGQGSTNEKLF; V gene: TRBV5-1
CDR3 protein: ASSLGDPWANQPQH; V gene: TRBV5-1
CDR3 protein: ASSLEQGQETQY; V gene: TRBV5-1
CDR3 protein: ASSYSSRARQPQH; V gene: TRBV6-5
CDR3 protein: ACSISGTSGNEQF; V gene: TRBV30
CDR3 protein: ASSLIPRQLNTGELF; V gene: TRBV5-4
CDR3 protein: ASRRQGGNSPLH; V gene: TRBV2
CDR3 protein: SVVVRADNYNEQF; V gene: TRBV29-1
CDR3 protein: ASSNNRDSPLH; V gene: TRBV7-9
CDR3 protein: ASSPQTGVRGTNEKLF; V gene: TRBV7-8
CDR3 protein: AWTLGRGTAYGYT; V gene: TRBV30
CDR3 protein: ASRPTGMGQETQY; V gene: TRBV2
CDR3 protein: ASNKQGSNQPQH; V gene: TRBV27
CDR3 protein: AISEGDEQF; V gene: TRBV10-3
CDR3 protein: SGNYQGNEQF; V gene: TRBV30
CDR3 protein: AWSRGGRETQY; V gene: TRBV30
CDR3 protein: ASSGLAGSGRTQY; V gene: TRBV9
CDR3 protein: ASSPLLETVHYGYT; V gene: TRBV14
CDR3 protein: AWSRVNEQF; V gene: TRBV30
CDR3 protein: ASSPTSGRKDTQY; V gene: TRBV2
CDR3 protein: ASSQRTSRSYNEQF; V gene: TRBV11-1
CDR3 protein: ASSIWASGSTDTQY; V gene: TRBV19
CDR3 protein: AWSLFVFQETQY; V gene: TRBV30
CDR3 protein: ASSLELAKNIQY; V gene: TRBV7-2
CDR3 protein: ASRRTDTYEQY; V gene: TRBV27
CDR3 protein: ARSLSGSYEQY; V gene: TRBV5-3
CDR3 protein: ASSQDRYQETQY; V gene: TRBV4-2
CDR3 protein: ASSRQSNGGIYGYT; V gene: TRBV4-1
CDR3 protein: SARTGGTDTQY; V gene: TRBV29-1
CDR3 protein: ASKTTSGTDTQY; V gene: TRBV6-5
CDR3 protein: ASSSPLRGRYNEQF; V gene: TRBV27
CDR3 protein: ASSLVSGTYEQY; V gene: TRBV7-2
CDR3 protein: ASSAGTRDH; V gene: TRBV28
CDR3 protein: ASSVLGQGDEQY; V gene: TRBV25-1
CDR3 protein: ASSSGTTNTGELF; V gene: TRBV7-3
CDR3 protein: ASSLQGRVGTDTQY; V gene: TRBV5-4
CDR3 protein: ASSLGSSYEQY; V gene: TRBV5-6
CDR3 protein: ASNLAKNTEAF; V gene: TRBV2
CDR3 protein: AWSRTGYEQY; V gene: TRBV30
CDR3 protein: ASSSYGQPSGANVLT; V gene: TRBV7-9
CDR3 protein: SVADAWTLHEQY; V gene: TRBV29-1
CDR3 protein: SVAGAERGANVLT; V gene: TRBV29-1
CDR3 protein: ASSFKQEANYGYT; V gene: TRBV7-6
CDR3 protein: ASSLREKLF; V gene: TRBV27
CDR3 protein: ASSRQVGTGYNMNTEAF; V gene: TRBV4-1
CDR3 protein: AWSVELAGTQY; V gene: TRBV30
CDR3 protein: AWGSKDTTNEKLF; V gene: TRBV30
CDR3 protein: ASSLRGLAWDGYT; V gene: TRBV11-2
CDR3 protein: ASSLVLAGATDTQY; V gene: TRBV5-1
CDR3 protein: ASSLSGVYEQY; V gene: TRBV11-1
CDR3 protein: ASSYPSGATYEQY; V gene: TRBV6-6
CDR3 protein: ASSQGDPNEQF; V gene: TRBV4-1
CDR3 protein: ASSQCRRVYT; V gene: TRBV23-1